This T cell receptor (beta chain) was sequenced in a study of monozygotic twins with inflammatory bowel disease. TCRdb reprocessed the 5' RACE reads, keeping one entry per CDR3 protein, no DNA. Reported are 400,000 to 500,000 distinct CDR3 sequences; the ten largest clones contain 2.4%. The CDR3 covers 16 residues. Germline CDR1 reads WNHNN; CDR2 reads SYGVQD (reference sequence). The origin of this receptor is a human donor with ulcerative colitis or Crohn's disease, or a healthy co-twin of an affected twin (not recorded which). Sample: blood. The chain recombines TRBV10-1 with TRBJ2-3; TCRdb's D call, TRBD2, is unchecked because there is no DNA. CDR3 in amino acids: CASSESQWGPVGTQYF.